The T cell receptor (beta chain) described here comes from a study of CD8 T cells in ankylosing spondylitis. In making TCR beta libraries, quantitative 5'-RACE with molecular barcodes was used. TCRdb reprocessed the 5' RACE reads via MiXCR and lists one record per CDR3 protein. The data show about 460,000 distinct CDR3 sequences, about 5.4% seen once. This clonotype was seen many times. Antigen: not known. Overall study results and limits: Blood of patients with ankylosing spondylitis appeared to be characterized by a TCR beta motif of eight highly homologous variants. Disease-linked clones were CD8+ and relatively rare in peripheral blood.

The sequence was obtained from a male donor with ankylosing spondylitis. Specimen: blood, either unsorted or a sorted T cell fraction (not recorded which).

The CDR3 is CSAPKRATGFQETQYF. CDR3 DNA: TGCAGTGCTCCTAAGCGGGCGACAGGCTTTCAAGAGACCCAGTACTTC. This rearrangement joins TRBV20-1 to TRBJ2-5; tentatively, D is TRBD1 or TRBD2 (6 bases each). The V end was cut by 5 bases, the J end by 2 bases, with 21 bases between. CDR3 length equals 16 residues. CDR1 DFQATT and CDR2 SNEGSKA come from the germline V gene (reference sequence).